This note documents a single T cell receptor (beta chain) sequence. The ends were cut back, 4 bases at V and 7 bases at J, with 23 bases in the middle. CDR3 length: 17 amino acids. The germline V gene encodes CDR1 MDHEN and CDR2 SYDVKM. The data are from a study of control samples from healthy donors and cancer patients. Profiling relied on immunoSEQ multiplex PCR, and the TCRdb table lists in-frame clones only, not all of them. The repertoire has over 150,000 clones, approximately 94% of them found once; the top ten carry around 1.3%. This TCR was sampled from a woman between 18 and 29 years old in good health. The chain uses TRBV28 and TRBJ1-5, with D perhaps matching TRBD1 (5 bases). Material: blood. CDR3 sequence reads: CASSSHSSGTLWQPQHF. Here the CDR3 DNA reads TGTGCCAGCAGTTCCCATTCCTCCGGGACTCTCTGGCAGCCCCAGCATTTT.